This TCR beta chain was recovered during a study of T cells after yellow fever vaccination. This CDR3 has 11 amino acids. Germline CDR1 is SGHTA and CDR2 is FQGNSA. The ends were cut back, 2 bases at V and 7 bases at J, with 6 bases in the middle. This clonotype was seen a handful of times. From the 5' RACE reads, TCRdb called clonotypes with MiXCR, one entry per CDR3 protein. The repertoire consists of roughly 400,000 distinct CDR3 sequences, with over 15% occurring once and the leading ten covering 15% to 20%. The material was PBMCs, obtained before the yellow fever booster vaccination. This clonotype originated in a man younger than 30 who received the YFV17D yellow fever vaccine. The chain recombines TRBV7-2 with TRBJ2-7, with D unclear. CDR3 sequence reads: CASSLLREQYF. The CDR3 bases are TGTGCCAGCAGCTTATTGCGAGAGCAGTACTTC.